Shown below are 2 T cell receptor beta chains from a single sample sequenced in a study of Ad26.COV2.S vaccination and SARS-CoV-2 variants. Profiling relied on immunoSEQ multiplex PCR, and the TCRdb table lists in-frame clones only, not all of them. The sample records under 95,000 clones, roughly 85% being singletons. The source was peripheral blood, collected after recovery from COVID-19. These receptors all come from a human donor who had recovered from COVID-19.

The table lists this clone with a count of one. The chain carries TRBV6-5 and TRBJ1-1; 9 bases are a match to TRBD1. The CDR3 has 14 residues. The V gene end was trimmed by 5 bases and the J gene end by 2 bases; junction bases not matched to a gene: 3. Germline V gene lookup returns CDR1 MNHEY and CDR2 SVGAGI. The CDR3 protein is CASSRGQGNTEAFF. CDR3 DNA sequence: TGTGCCAGCAGTCGGGGACAGGGTAACACTGAAGCTTTCTTT.

The chain joins TRBV3-1 (or the pseudogene TRBV3-2) to TRBJ1-2; 10 bases fit TRBD1. Germline V gene lookup returns CDR1 LGHDT and CDR2 YNNKEL (reference sequence). V lost 4 bases to trimming and J lost 7 bases; unmatched junction nucleotides: 3. The length of the CDR3 is 13 residues. CDR3 coding DNA: TGTGCCAGCAGCCCGGACAGGGGGACTGGCTACACCTTC. Translation: CASSPDRGTGYTF.